Shown below are 3 T cell receptor beta chains from a single sample sequenced in a study of Ad26.COV2.S vaccination and SARS-CoV-2 variants. The protocol was immunoSEQ multiplex PCR, while the TCRdb copy is restricted to in-frame clones and leaves out a portion. The sample includes roughly 350,000 clones, around 90% seen only once; the top ten take 6.4%. Treatment: roughly 18 received Ad26.COV2.S at low or high dose, single or two shots; roughly five received placebo; per-sample allocation not given. Day 63 following the first vaccine or placebo injection was when the samples were taken. The sequencing here drew on peripheral blood, taken in a trial of Ad26.COV2.S vaccine versus placebo. These receptors were taken from a person between 18 and 60 years old who received the Ad26.COV2.S COVID-19 vaccine or a placebo.

This chain uses TRBV5-1 with TRBJ2-3; TRBD2 might be the D (5 bases). This CDR3 is 16 amino acids long. CDR1 and CDR2 from the germline V gene are SGHRS and YFSETQ. The V end lost 5 bases, the J end lost 4 bases, and 20 bases lay between the germline ends. CDR3 DNA: TGCGCCAGCAGGGGAGCTGAGGCAGGAGTTGCAGATACGCAGTATTTT. This gives the protein CASRGAEAGVADTQYF.

In its sample, this clone was seen a few times. The genes are TRBV18 and TRBJ1-5, with D perhaps TRBD1 (5 bases). V lost 6 bases and J 7 bases, leaving 19 bases between the germline ends. CDR1 KGHSH and CDR2 LQKENI come from the germline V gene. The CDR3 loop spans 15 amino acids. CDR3: CASSRSRGQGQPQHF. The CDR3 DNA reads TGTGCCAGCTCGCGATCGCGGGGCCAAGGGCAGCCCCAGCATTTT.

This clone showed up just once. The rearrangement uses TRBV5-4 and TRBJ1-2; possibly TRBD1 for D (5 bases). CDR1 is SGHNT, CDR2 YYREEE, per germline (reference sequence). Trimming stripped 1 base from V and 2 bases from J, with 12 bases between. The CDR3 contains 15 residues. As DNA, the CDR3 is TGTGCCAGCAGCTTGCGGCGACAGCCGAACTATGGCTACACCTTC. Its protein product is CASSLRRQPNYGYTF.